The 11 T cell receptor beta chains in this list originate from one sample, sequenced in a study of T cell responses to AZD1222 COVID-19 vaccine (dated by TCRdb to 2020 to 2023). The time point tag for this specimen amounts to: baseline before first vaccination. Library preparation employed the immunoSEQ multiplex PCR assay. Entries here come from immuneACCESS through TCRdb and include only in-frame sequences with V and J called. Some clones fail to appear in such tables; in the studies checked, an unresolved V gene covers under half of the shortfall, and the cause of the remainder is unknown. Recorded for this sample are 65,000 to 85,000 clones; about 85% of them occurred a single time. The ten top clones hold 21% of the sample. This material consisted of peripheral blood, taken on day 0 of AZD1222 vaccination. These TCRs come from an adult in good health.

The chain carries TRBV4-1 and TRBJ2-2, with D possibly being TRBD2 (6 bases). CDR1 MGHRA and CDR2 YSYEKL come from the germline V gene. The CDR3 runs to 17 residues. Trimming removed 7 bases from V and 5 bases from J, with 23 bases in between. The CDR3 loop reads CASNNPARAGRTGELFF. The CDR3 coding sequence is TGCGCCAGCAACAACCCGGCTAGGGCAGGGAGGACCGGGGAGCTGTTTTTT.

The V and J genes are TRBV7-3 and TRBJ2-1, with 12 bases identical to TRBD1. J lost 8 bases, V lost 5 bases, and 19 bases had no gene match. Looked up from germline, CDR1 is SGHTA and CDR2 is FQGTGA. CDR3 length equals 19 residues. In DNA form, the CDR3 reads TGTGCCAGCAGCCCCCTCCCGTATCACTCTGGGACAGGGGGCGATGAGCAGTTCTTC. Translated, it gives CASSPLPYHSGTGGDEQFF.

The chain is built from TRBV6-2 or TRBV6-3 and TRBJ2-7; 8 bases fit TRBD2. Germline assignment: CDR1 MNHEY and CDR2 SVGEGT. The J segment lost 0 bases and the V segment lost 6 bases, leaving 7 bases of the junction unmatched. The length of the CDR3 is 15 residues. CDR3 in amino acids: CASSRLAQTSYEQYF. CDR3 bases: TGTGCCAGCAGCCGACTAGCGCAGACCTCCTACGAGCAGTACTTC.

A note on this clone: The junction differs from germline at one of its ends, possibly a read error. The chain combines TRBV7-2 with TRBJ1-1, with D maybe TRBD1 (5 bases). The CDR3 runs 14 residues. Looked up from germline, CDR1 is SGHTA and CDR2 is FQGNSA. The CDR3 nucleotides are TGTGCCACCAGCTTAGGGGCGAGGGGCACTGAAGCTTTCTTT. It encodes CATSLGARGTEAFF.

The J gene is TRBJ1-2, the V gene TRBV28; possible D gene TRBD1, 5 bases. The V gene's germline CDR1 is MDHEN and CDR2 SYDVKM. The CDR3 covers 14 residues. Trimming took 4 bases from V and 5 from J, leaving 14 bases between them. CDR3 amino acids: CASSSGGLGYGYTF. The CDR3 bases are TGTGCCAGCAGTTCCGGGGGTTTGGGGTATGGCTACACCTTC.

The chain joins TRBV4-3 to TRBJ1-2; D perhaps matches TRBD1 (5 bases). The V end was cut by 0 bases, the J end by 6 bases, with 14 bases between. Germline V gene lookup returns CDR1 LGHNA and CDR2 YSLEER. The CDR3 is 15 residues long. The CDR3 protein is CASSQDKGRFDGYTF. The CDR3 nucleotides are TGCGCCAGCAGCCAAGATAAGGGGCGGTTCGATGGCTACACCTTC.

The rearrangement uses TRBV4-1 and TRBJ2-2; 8 positions match TRBD1. From germline, CDR1 is MGHRA and CDR2 YSYEKL. The CDR3 is 16 amino acids. V shed 0 bases and J 7 bases; nucleotides not matched to a gene: 7. The CDR3 bases are TGCGCCAGCAGCCAAGAGGGCCAGGGGGCATACGGGGAGCTGTTTTTT. Protein product: CASSQEGQGAYGELFF.

The chain carries TRBV6-2 or TRBV6-3 and TRBJ2-5, with D perhaps matching TRBD2 (6 bases). Trimming shortened V by 2 bases and J by 5 bases, and 18 bases separated the two germline ends. CDR1 and CDR2 from the germline V gene are MNHEY and SVGEGT. The length of the CDR3 is 16 residues. The DNA for the CDR3 is TGTGCCAGCAGTTACGCTTCGGGACTGCCCGCGGAGACCCAGTACTTC. It specifies CASSYASGLPAETQYF.

The chain combines TRBV19 with TRBJ1-1, with D perhaps TRBD1 (6 bases). Trimming removed 5 bases at V and 3 bases at J, with 13 bases between. The CDR3 loop spans 14 amino acids. Germline lookup yields CDR1 LNHDA and CDR2 SQIVND (reference sequence). The CDR3 sequence: CASSPQGIYTEAFF. In nucleotides, the CDR3 is TGTGCCAGTAGTCCCCAGGGGATTTACACTGAAGCTTTCTTT.

The chain links TRBV20-1 to TRBJ2-7; D may be TRBD1 (6 bases). V was pared by 3 bases and J by 1 base, with 13 bases between. Germline CDR1 DFQATT, CDR2 SNEGSKA (reference sequence). The CDR3 is made up of 14 amino acids. The CDR3: CSASRDINSYEQYF. The CDR3 DNA follows: TGCAGTGCTAGTAGGGACATCAATTCCTACGAGCAGTACTTC.

The chain links TRBV10-1 to TRBJ2-7, with TRBD2 matching 8 bases. Germline V lookup: CDR1 WNHNN, CDR2 SYGVQD (reference sequence). The CDR3 has 15 residues. After removal of 4 bases from V and 0 bases from J, the junction contained 5 bases not matched to a gene. In nucleotides, the CDR3 is TGCGCCAGCAGTGCCACTAGCGGAGCCTCCTACGAGCAGTACTTC. It translates to CASSATSGASYEQYF.